This is a list of T cell receptor beta chains from one sample in a study of cytomegalovirus exposure and HLA in healthy donors. TCRdb's table, derived via immunoSEQ multiplex PCR, lists solely in-frame clones and lacks some. The sample lists about 130,000 clones, around 77% occurring once. Sequencing used PBMCs. The receptors derive from a man aged 25-45 years in good health. CDR3s include the opening cysteine and the closing phenylalanine or tryptophan. Each record gives: D gene, V gene, clone size, J gene, CDR3 DNA, CDR3 protein. A D gene is named only where the DNA matches it firmly. Not every row has a clone size; where given, it reads once, few, many or a size class.

.,TRBV2,once,TRBJ2-7,TGTGCCAGCAGTGAATTGGGAAGGGTACTAGCCTACGAGCAGTACTTC,CASSELGRVLAYEQYF
TRBD1,TRBV5-1,.,TRBJ2-7,TGCGCCAGCAGCTTGTCCCCGGGACAGAACTACGAGCAGTACTTC,CASSLSPGQNYEQYF
.,TRBV7-9,.,TRBJ1-1,TGTGCCAGCAGCCCCCGCAGGGCCACTGAAGCTTTCTTT,CASSPRRATEAFF
TRBD1,TRBV18,.,TRBJ1-1,TGTGCCAGCTCACAACTGACAGGGGCCGGGACTGAAGCTTTCTTT,CASSQLTGAGTEAFF
TRBD2,TRBV19,.,TRBJ2-2,TGTGCCAGTAGCCATTCTCTAGCGGGAGGCATAACGAACACCGGGGAGCTGTTTTTT,CASSHSLAGGITNTGELFF
.,TRBV15,.,TRBJ1-5,TGTGCCACCAGCAGAGTTCAAATAACGGGGAATCAGCCCCAGCATTTT,CATSRVQITGNQPQHF
.,TRBV18,few,TRBJ2-6,TGTGCCAGCTCACCAACACAACCAGGGACTGGGGCCAACGTCCTGACTTTC,CASSPTQPGTGANVLTF
TRBD2,TRBV9,.,TRBJ2-7,TGTGCCAGCAGCACCCGGGACTACCCATACGAGCAGTACTTC,CASSTRDYPYEQYF
TRBD1,TRBV7-8,.,TRBJ1-1,TGTGCCAGCGACAGGGGCGGGATGAACACTGAAGCTTTCTTT,CASDRGGMNTEAFF
.,TRBV9,once,TRBJ2-7,TGTGCCAGCAGCGTAGATCAGGGGTCCCTCTACGAGCAGTACTTC,CASSVDQGSLYEQYF
.,TRBV6-5,.,TRBJ2-1,TGTGCCAGCAGCGACGGGGGAAATGAGCAGTTCTTC,CASSDGGNEQFF
.,TRBV30,.,TRBJ2-7,TGTGCCTGGGCGGACAGTCTAGGGACCTACGAGCAGTACTTC,CAWADSLGTYEQYF
.,TRBV5-5,.,TRBJ1-5,TGTGCCAGCGGCCCGGGGGGCGGGAATCAGCCCCAGCATTTT,CASGPGGGNQPQHF
.,TRBV2,.,TRBJ2-7,TGTGCCAGCAACCGGGAAAGCTCCTACGAGCAGTACTTC,CASNRESSYEQYF
TRBD1,TRBV2,.,TRBJ2-2,TGTGCCAGCAGTGAGACAGGGGGGACGGGGGAGCTGTTTTTT,CASSETGGTGELFF
TRBD1,TRBV5-4,.,TRBJ1-4,TGTGCCAGCAGCGCCCCGACGGACAGGGGAGGAAAACTGTTTTTT,CASSAPTDRGGKLFF
TRBD2,TRBV27,.,TRBJ2-7,TGTGCCAGCAGTTTAACGGGAGGGTACGAGCAGTACTTC,CASSLTGGYEQYF
TRBD2,TRBV7-8,.,TRBJ2-7,TGTGCCAGCAGCTTAGATCTAGCGGGAGAACGCGAGCAGTACTTC,CASSLDLAGEREQYF
.,TRBV21-1,.,TRBJ2-7,TGTGCCAGCAGCTCACTGGAAGGTAGCGGTACCTACGAGCAGTACTTC,CASSSLEGSGTYEQYF
.,TRBV30,.,TRBJ2-2,TGTGCCTGGAGTATCACAGGTCGAGGGGAGCTGTTTTTT,CAWSITGRGELFF
.,TRBV28,few,TRBJ1-1,TGTGCCAGCAGTTGGGACAAGAACACTGAAGCTTTCTTT,CASSWDKNTEAFF
TRBD1,TRBV30,once,TRBJ2-2,TGTGTCTGGAGTCCACGGGACAGGGACACCGGGGAGCTGTTTTTT,CVWSPRDRDTGELFF
.,TRBV15,.,TRBJ2-5,TGTGCCACCAGCAGAGATCTCACTGTCCAAGAGACCCAGTACTTC,CATSRDLTVQETQYF
TRBD1,TRBV25-1,.,TRBJ2-1,TGTGCCAGCACCCATCCGGGACAGGAGACCTACAATGAGCAGTTCTTC,CASTHPGQETYNEQFF
TRBD1,TRBV11-2,.,TRBJ2-2,TGTGCCAGCAGCCCGGACAGGACAAGGATCGGGGAGCTGTTTTTT,CASSPDRTRIGELFF
.,TRBV9,few,TRBJ1-1,TGTGCCAGCAGCGCCGGAGGGACTGAAGCTTTCTTT,CASSAGGTEAFF
.,TRBV11-2,few,TRBJ2-1,TGTGCCAGCAGCTTGTTGACTAGCAATGAGCAGTTCTTC,CASSLLTSNEQFF
TRBD2,TRBV6-5,.,TRBJ2-1,TGTGCCAGCAGTTGGAGGACTAGGGAGAATGAGCAGTTCTTC,CASSWRTRENEQFF
.,TRBV28,once,TRBJ1-3,TGTGCCAGCAAGAGTTACCACACCATATATTTT,CASKSYHTIYF
TRBD2,TRBV5-1,.,TRBJ2-1,TGCGCCAGCAGCTCGGACCCCCCGCAAAGCCTAGCGGGATACTACAATGAGCAGTTCTTC,CASSSDPPQSLAGYYNEQFF
TRBD1,TRBV5-5,.,TRBJ2-1,TGTGCCAGCAGCTTGACAGGGGCCGGGGAGCAGTTCTTC,CASSLTGAGEQFF
TRBD1,TRBV12-5,.,TRBJ2-6,TGTGCTAGTGGTTGGGGACAGGGTAGGGCTGGGGCCAACGTCCTGACTTTC,CASGWGQGRAGANVLTF
.,TRBV7-9,.,TRBJ1-4,TGTGCCAGCAGCTTAGGGGGCCAGCTTAATGAAAAACTGTTTTTT,CASSLGGQLNEKLFF
.,TRBV5-1,.,TRBJ2-2,TGCGCCAGCAGCTTGGTCTTCGGGGAGCTGTTTTTT,CASSLVFGELFF
.,TRBV5-1,.,TRBJ2-7,TGCGCCAGCGGAATTAGCGGGGACAGGGAGTACGAGCAGTACTTC,CASGISGDREYEQYF
TRBD2,TRBV7-2,.,TRBJ2-1,TGTGCCAGCAAGTCCGGGACTAGCGGGAGCTCGGGCAATGAGCAGTTCTTC,CASKSGTSGSSGNEQFF
.,TRBV4-1,.,TRBJ2-7,TGCGCCAGCAGCCAAGACATCTCCTACGAGCAGTACTTC,CASSQDISYEQYF
TRBD1,TRBV5-4,.,TRBJ2-1,TGTGCCAGCAGCTCGAGGGGGCGTAAATCTTTGGAGCAGTTCTTC,CASSSRGRKSLEQFF
.,TRBV9,once,TRBJ1-5,TGTGCCAGCAGCGTATATCAGGCTGGGCCCCAGCATTTT,CASSVYQAGPQHF
TRBD1,TRBV5-8,.,TRBJ2-6,TGTGCCAGCAGCCCATTGACAGGGGACGGGGCCAACGTCCTGACTTTC,CASSPLTGDGANVLTF
TRBD1,TRBV10-1,.,TRBJ1-4,TGCGCCAGCAGCCGGACAGGGAGAAATGAAAAACTGTTTTTT,CASSRTGRNEKLFF
TRBD2,TRBV4-1,.,TRBJ2-5,TGCGCCAGCAGCCACCGGGAAGCGGGAGGGCCGGCGGGGGAGCAGTACTTC,CASSHREAGGPAGEQYF
TRBD2,TRBV19,.,TRBJ2-7,TGTGCCAGTAGTCCGACTAGCGGGAGGTACGAGCAGTACTTC,CASSPTSGRYEQYF
TRBD1,TRBV19,.,TRBJ1-2,TGTGCCAGTAGCGACCCGACAGGGGTAAACTATGGCTACACCTTC,CASSDPTGVNYGYTF
TRBD2,TRBV27,.,TRBJ2-1,TGTGCCAGCAGTCCCTCCGGGACTAGCGCTTACAATGAGCAGTTCTTC,CASSPSGTSAYNEQFF
TRBD2,TRBV7-2,.,TRBJ2-7,TGTGCCAGCAGCTTAGTTCTAGCGGGAGCCTACGAGCAGTACTTC,CASSLVLAGAYEQYF
.,TRBV29-1,.,TRBJ2-1,TGCAGCGTTGATTCGGGTCTACTATACAATGAGCAGTTCTTC,CSVDSGLLYNEQFF